This TCR beta chain was identified in a study of blood T cell repertoires in COVID-19 (dated by TCRdb to the early 2020s). With regard to the full study: Collaborator samples came from the United States, Italy and Spain and covered acute and convalescent phases of COVID-19. The material from the prospective study consisted of cDNA or gDNA derived from T cells, B-cell-depleted T cells, or PBMCs. The dataset comprised deeply sampled blood TCRbeta repertoires from subjects exposed to, actively infected with, or recovered from COVID-19. The repertoires were released in a freely available public database intended as a resource for research on the immune response to SARS-CoV-2. Samples were obtained from the ongoing ImmuneRACE study (first 160 participants) and from about 1,300 subjects provided by 6 global collaborators. Nearly every sample came with metadata listing a de-identified subject ID, COVID-19 status, age in years and sex. Where available, HLA class I and class II types were taken from metadata supplied by the sample provider and were not determined by assay-based typing.

TCRbeta CDR3 regions were amplified from genomic DNA by means of the immunoSEQ Assay, a bias-controlled multiplex PCR. The study's processing was this. Within the assay, amplification of reference gene primers was used to estimate how many nucleated cells each sample contained. To quantify the absolute abundance of each unique TCRbeta CDR3 rearrangement, sequence reads were collapsed and filtered. Productive Simpson clonality was computed per sample as the square root of Simpson's diversity index over productive rearrangements. In TCRdb, the immuneACCESS table is reduced to in-frame sequences with V and J assigned. These tables do not hold every clone; where another copy was compared, an unresolved V gene accounts for under half, and the others remain unexplained. The V and J calls and clone size are taken from that table; D and trimming were inferred from the DNA. The sample table holds some 38,000 clones, of which around four fifths were seen once. Clones ranked in the top ten supply 16% of the sample.

Each collaborating institution followed its own protocols to collect whole blood in K2EDTA tubes. For TCRbeta analysis, collaborators shipped samples in one of three forms: frozen whole blood, isolated PBMCs, or DNA extracted from either of those sample types. As for this clone: Its cognate antigen has yet to be identified. Base-call qualities are not available, and no considerably larger clone is one nucleotide away.

What the study reported, not specific to this receptor: The amount of clinical and demographic metadata varied by source and participant and was provided uncurated.

Source material: peripheral blood. The receptor's source is a man between 65 and 79 years old with acute or convalescent COVID-19.

The CDR3 reads as follows: CASSLVKRLDSYNEQFF. The nucleotides are TGCGCCAGCAGCTTGGTAAAGAGACTAGATTCCTACAATGAGCAGTTCTTC. The chain was built from TRBV5-1 and TRBJ2-1; the D region possibly corresponds to TRBD2 (6 bases align). V is clipped by 0 bases and J by 1 base, and the sequence between their germline boundaries is 14 bases long. CDR1 SGHRS and CDR2 YFSETQ were looked up in the germline V gene. From the cysteine through the phenylalanine, the CDR3 covers 17 amino acids. Only CDR3 DNA remains: 51 bases, in frame from the first base.